Listed below are T cell receptor beta chains from one sample, sequenced in a study of OX40 agonist ivuxolimab in advanced cancers. Sequencing used immunoSEQ multiplex PCR; TCRdb keeps in-frame clones, though not all of them. Among 40,000 to 45,000 clones listed, about 79% were seen once. The sequencing here drew on CD4+ or CD8+ T cells sorted from blood, taken in a trial of the OX40 agonist ivuxolimab. These receptors were taken from an adult with an advanced solid tumor such as melanoma, head and neck, liver or kidney cancer. Each CDR3 is given without its conserved first and last residue.

TRBV18	15	TRBJ2-1	ASSPPGSGPQVNEQF
TRBV7-2	12	TRBJ1-4	ASSTTGLNEKLF
TRBV5-6	15	TRBJ1-1	ASSVYRRRQGNTEAF
TRBV11-2	14	TRBJ2-2	ASSPSGATNTGELF
TRBV6-5	12	TRBJ2-2	ASSYFVGTGELF
TRBV10-3	10	TRBJ1-1	AISGRGTEAF
TRBV19	11	TRBJ2-7	ASSTGQTNEQY
TRBV5-1	12	TRBJ2-1	ASSFGDRHNEQF
TRBV27	15	TRBJ2-7	ASSLSGGLAGEGEQY
TRBV4-3	15	TRBJ2-5	ASSQDGVAGIQETQY
TRBV5-4	13	TRBJ2-3	ASSFSGGNPDTQY
TRBV19	18	TRBJ2-3	ASSPPGDRALAGGRGTQY
TRBV4-3	13	TRBJ2-3	ASSQVGGGADTQY
TRBV19	12	TRBJ2-7	ASSRDSFDYEQY
TRBV6-5	14	TRBJ2-5	ASSYSERSLEETQY